The present T cell receptor beta chain was sequenced within a study of blood T cell repertoires in COVID-19. This CDR3 comprises 13 residues. CDR1 and CDR2 from the germline V gene are LNHDA and SQIVND (reference sequence). V was clipped by 5 bases and J by 7 bases, with 11 bases between them. In the study's own analysis: Scientists estimated how many nucleated cells there were by amplifying reference gene primers. Sequencing used immunoSEQ multiplex PCR; TCRdb keeps in-frame clones, though not all of them. V and J calls and clone size are those listed in that table; D and trimming were worked out from the DNA. The sample lists 150,000 or so clones, more than 85% occurring once. This clone was counted once. While infection was still active, Seattle patients were enrolled and then followed longitudinally.

V usage is TRBV19 and J usage is TRBJ1-4; possibly TRBD1 for D (5 bases). The sequence came from a woman aged 60-75 years with COVID-19, enrolled during active disease. Specimen: peripheral blood. CDR3 in DNA: TGTGCCAGTAGTTTTAGGGGCATTGAAAAACTGTTTTTT. It specifies CASSFRGIEKLFF.